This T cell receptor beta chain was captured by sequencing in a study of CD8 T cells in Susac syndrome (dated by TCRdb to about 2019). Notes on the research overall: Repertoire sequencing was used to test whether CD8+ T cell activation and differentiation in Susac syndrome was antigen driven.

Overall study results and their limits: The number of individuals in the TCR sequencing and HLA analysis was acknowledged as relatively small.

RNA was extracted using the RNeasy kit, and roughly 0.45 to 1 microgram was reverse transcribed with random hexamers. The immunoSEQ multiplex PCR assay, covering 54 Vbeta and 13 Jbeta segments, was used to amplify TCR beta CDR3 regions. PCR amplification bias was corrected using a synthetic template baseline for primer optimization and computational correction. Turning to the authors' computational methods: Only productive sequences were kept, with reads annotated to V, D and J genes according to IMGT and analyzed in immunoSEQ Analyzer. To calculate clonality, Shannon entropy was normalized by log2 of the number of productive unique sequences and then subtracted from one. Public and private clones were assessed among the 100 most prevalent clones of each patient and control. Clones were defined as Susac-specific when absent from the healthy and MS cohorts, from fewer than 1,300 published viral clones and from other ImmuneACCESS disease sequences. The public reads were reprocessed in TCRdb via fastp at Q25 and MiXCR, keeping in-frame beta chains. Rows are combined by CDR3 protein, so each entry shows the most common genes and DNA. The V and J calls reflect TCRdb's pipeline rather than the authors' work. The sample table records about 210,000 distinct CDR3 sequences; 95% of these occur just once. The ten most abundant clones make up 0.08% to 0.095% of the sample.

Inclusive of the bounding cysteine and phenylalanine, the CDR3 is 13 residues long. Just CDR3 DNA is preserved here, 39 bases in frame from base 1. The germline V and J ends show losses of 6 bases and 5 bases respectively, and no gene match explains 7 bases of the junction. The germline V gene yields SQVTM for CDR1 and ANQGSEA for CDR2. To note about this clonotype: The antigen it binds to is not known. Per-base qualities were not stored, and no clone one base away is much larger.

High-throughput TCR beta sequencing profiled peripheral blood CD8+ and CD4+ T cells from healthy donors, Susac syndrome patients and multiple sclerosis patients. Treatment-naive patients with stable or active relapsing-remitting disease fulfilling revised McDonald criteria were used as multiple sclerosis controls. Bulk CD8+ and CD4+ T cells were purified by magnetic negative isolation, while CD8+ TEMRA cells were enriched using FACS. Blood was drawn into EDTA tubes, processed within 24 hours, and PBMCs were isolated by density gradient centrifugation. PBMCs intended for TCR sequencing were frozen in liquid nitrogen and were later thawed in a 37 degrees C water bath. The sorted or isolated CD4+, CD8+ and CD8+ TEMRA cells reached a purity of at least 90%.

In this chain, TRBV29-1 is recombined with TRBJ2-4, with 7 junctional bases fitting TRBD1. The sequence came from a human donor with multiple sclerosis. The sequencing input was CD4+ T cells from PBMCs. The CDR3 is CSVAGTVQNIQYF. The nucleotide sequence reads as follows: TGCAGCGTCGCCGGGACAGTCCAAAACATTCAGTACTTC.